The rows below give T cell receptor beta chains drawn from one sample of a study of molecular identifiers for immune sequencing clone quantification. One entry per CDR3 protein, called by TCRdb with MiXCR from the PCR reads. The data hold a few hundred thousand distinct CDR3 sequences, with about 22% observed a single time. The sample consisted of naive CD8+ T cells from blood, with Jurkat cell RNA spiked in. The receptors were gathered from a human donor in good health. Some libraries in this study had Jurkat cell RNA spiked in. The CDR3 runs from the conserved cysteine through the conserved F or W. Fields, in order: J gene, clone size, V gene, D gene, CDR3 protein, CDR3 DNA. D genes are given only for firm matches. Only part of the rows carry a size: once, few, many, or a class if the clone is expanded.

j_gene: TRBJ1-2; abundance: few; v_gene: TRBV12-3/TRBV12-4; d_gene: .; CDR3aa: CASSLKGEAYGYTF; CDR3nt: TGTGCCAGCAGTTTAAAGGGGGAAGCGTATGGCTACACCTTC
j_gene: TRBJ2-3; abundance: many; v_gene: TRBV5-1; d_gene: .; CDR3aa: CASSYLAVADTQYF; CDR3nt: TGCGCCAGCAGCTATTTAGCGGTGGCAGATACGCAGTATTTT
j_gene: TRBJ2-7; abundance: .; v_gene: TRBV6-2/TRBV6-3; d_gene: .; CDR3aa: CASSYHAVHEQYF; CDR3nt: TGTGCCAGCAGTTACCATGCCGTTCACGAGCAGTACTTC
j_gene: TRBJ2-5; abundance: many; v_gene: TRBV3-1; d_gene: .; CDR3aa: CASSQQSVPETQYF; CDR3nt: TGTGCCAGCAGCCAACAGTCCGTCCCGGAGACCCAGTACTTC
j_gene: TRBJ2-7; abundance: few; v_gene: TRBV29-1; d_gene: .; CDR3aa: CSVARDSYEQYF; CDR3nt: TGCAGCGTTGCCAGGGACTCCTACGAGCAGTACTTC
j_gene: TRBJ2-7; abundance: .; v_gene: TRBV5-4; d_gene: TRBD2; CDR3aa: CASSLGRGATYEQYF; CDR3nt: TGTGCCAGCAGCTTGGGGCGGGGGGCTACCTACGAGCAGTACTTC
j_gene: TRBJ1-5; abundance: many; v_gene: TRBV7-9; d_gene: .; CDR3aa: CASSLVRGNQPQHF; CDR3nt: TGTGCCAGCAGCTTAGTGAGGGGCAATCAGCCCCAGCATTTT
j_gene: TRBJ2-1; abundance: many; v_gene: TRBV20-1; d_gene: .; CDR3aa: CSAPTWGSPNYNEQFF; CDR3nt: TGCAGTGCTCCCACCTGGGGATCACCCAACTACAATGAGCAGTTCTTC
j_gene: TRBJ2-3; abundance: .; v_gene: TRBV11-1; d_gene: .; CDR3aa: CASSFLGGGTEITDTQYF; CDR3nt: TGTGCCAGCAGCTTCTTGGGAGGCGGGACAGAGATCACAGATACGCAGTATTTT
j_gene: TRBJ1-1; abundance: .; v_gene: TRBV9; d_gene: .; CDR3aa: CASSGLTGATSEAFF; CDR3nt: TGTGCCAGCAGCGGTTTAACAGGAGCTACTAGTGAAGCTTTCTTT
j_gene: TRBJ2-2; abundance: .; v_gene: TRBV6-6; d_gene: .; CDR3aa: CASSTEPGSYTGELFF; CDR3nt: TGTGCCAGCAGCACAGAGCCCGGGAGTTACACCGGGGAGCTGTTTTTT
j_gene: TRBJ1-4; abundance: many; v_gene: TRBV7-9; d_gene: TRBD1; CDR3aa: CASSGTGTNEKLFF; CDR3nt: TGTGCCAGCAGCGGGACAGGAACTAATGAAAAACTGTTTTTT
j_gene: TRBJ1-1; abundance: few; v_gene: TRBV4-1; d_gene: TRBD1; CDR3aa: CASSQERTGGTEAFF; CDR3nt: TGCGCCAGCAGCCAGGAAAGGACAGGCGGCACTGAAGCTTTCTTT
j_gene: TRBJ2-2; abundance: .; v_gene: TRBV7-9; d_gene: .; CDR3aa: CTSSPARMNTGELFF; CDR3nt: TGTACCAGCAGCCCCGCCCGGATGAACACCGGGGAGCTGTTTTTT